Listed below are T cell receptor beta chains from one sample, sequenced in a study of blood T cell repertoires in COVID-19. TCRdb's copy holds only in-frame clones and misses some; the assay was immunoSEQ multiplex PCR. The sample has 95,000 or so clones, 75% to 85% seen once. Sequencing used peripheral blood. Every receptor here comes from a man aged 80 or over with COVID-19, enrolled during active disease. Both conserved end residues are part of each CDR3.

j_call v_call cdr3_aa
TRBJ1-2 TRBV7-8 CASSLGQSSNYGYTF
TRBJ1-1 TRBV5-8 CASSLRGGTEAFF
TRBJ1-2 TRBV29-1 CSVQDRDTTNYGYTF
TRBJ2-5 TRBV7-9 CASSPKETQYF
TRBJ1-4 TRBV6-5 CASSYSGPGKLFF
TRBJ2-7 TRBV27 CASGGRLAGNSYEQYF
TRBJ2-7 TRBV7-9 CASRSQGTYEQYF
TRBJ2-4 TRBV5-4 CASSPSSVLAKNIQYF
TRBJ1-3 TRBV28 CASRLQGSGNTIYF
TRBJ2-1 TRBV7-2 CASSPWGTSNEQFF
TRBJ2-7 TRBV29-1 CSVGDREGYEQYF
TRBJ2-7 TRBV5-1 CASTGTSGSYEQYF
TRBJ1-5 TRBV28 CASSKGTGNNQPQHF
TRBJ2-5 TRBV9 CASSVLNRGSETQYF
TRBJ2-1 TRBV10-3 CAISEGLAGETPNNEQFF
TRBJ2-1 TRBV7-2 CASSLVSGEGNEQFF
TRBJ2-2 TRBV7-8 CASSSGGPNTGELFF
TRBJ1-3 TRBV3-1/TRBV3-2 CASSLRGNTIYF
TRBJ2-4 TRBV28 CASSFGQLHFQREDADIQYF
TRBJ1-5 TRBV24-1 CATSDRTGGYNQPQHF
TRBJ1-2 TRBV5-1 CASSVTGVANYGYTF
TRBJ2-2 TRBV5-1 CASSSLAGGNTGELFF
TRBJ1-5 TRBV19 CASSIRGLQVQPQHF
TRBJ1-5 TRBV12-2 CASRLARADYSNQPQHF
TRBJ1-5 TRBV30 CAWSAAGAGQPQHF
TRBJ2-5 TRBV27 CASSLSGRYQETQYF
TRBJ1-1 TRBV7-2 CASSLVPGDTEAFF
TRBJ1-3 TRBV30 CAWSADRISGNTIYF
TRBJ1-5 TRBV18 CASSLGQNNQPQHF
TRBJ1-1 TRBV6-2/TRBV6-3 CASSNQGREAFF
TRBJ2-1 TRBV9 CASSLSLASYNEQFF
TRBJ2-7 TRBV29-1 CSAGGQGVYEQYF
TRBJ1-1 TRBV11-2 CASSFNGNTEAFF
TRBJ1-4 TRBV5-1 CASSSRGRDEKLFF
TRBJ1-4 TRBV11-1 CASSLQGLVGEKLFF
TRBJ1-5 TRBV3-1/TRBV3-2 CASSQDIFQPQHF
TRBJ1-2 TRBV7-9 CASSLDTGGGYTF
TRBJ2-1 TRBV5-1 CASSLDTSGGSYNEQFF
TRBJ2-7 TRBV5-6 CASSPGTGYTYEQYF
TRBJ1-2 TRBV5-1 CASSSGTGVDGYTF
TRBJ1-6 TRBV30 CAWSDRTSYNSPLHF
TRBJ1-1 TRBV27 CASSAYRGAAVVTEAFF
TRBJ1-1 TRBV19 CASSTRGLNTEAFF
TRBJ2-5 TRBV27 CASSVEIGETQYF
TRBJ2-5 TRBV28 CASSLFRGVETQYF